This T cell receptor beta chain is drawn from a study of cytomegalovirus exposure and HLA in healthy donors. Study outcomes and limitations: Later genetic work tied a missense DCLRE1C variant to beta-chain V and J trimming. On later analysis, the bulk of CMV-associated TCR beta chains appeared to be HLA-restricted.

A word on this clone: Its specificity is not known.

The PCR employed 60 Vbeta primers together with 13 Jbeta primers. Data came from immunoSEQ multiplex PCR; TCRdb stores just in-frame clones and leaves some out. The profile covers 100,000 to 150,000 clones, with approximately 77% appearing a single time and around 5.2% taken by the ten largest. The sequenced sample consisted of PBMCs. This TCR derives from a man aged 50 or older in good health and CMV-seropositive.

CDR3 nucleotides: TGTGCCAGCAGCGTACGTGGACAGGGGGCCGGTGGCTACACCTTC. Protein sequence: CASSVRGQGAGGYTF. The genes are TRBV6-5 and TRBJ1-2; 11 bases line up with TRBD1. The trim removed 6 bases at V and 7 bases at J, leaving 10 bases unmatched. CDR1 is MNHEY and CDR2 is SVGAGI in the germline V gene. The CDR3 totals 15 residues.